This passage covers 2 T cell receptor beta chains from one sample sequenced in a study of technical replicates of blood from a few donors (dated by TCRdb to the late 2010s). Receptor amplification or capture employed the immunoSEQ multiplex PCR assay. In its TCRdb copy, this immuneACCESS table keeps in-frame sequences only and misses some clones. Where compared with another copy, unresolved V genes explain less than half of these, and the others have no known cause. For this sample there are tens of thousands of clones; 95% to 98% appear just once. The top ten constitute roughly 0.3% of the sample. Sequenced input: T cells isolated from PBMCs. The receptors come from a human donor in good health.

This chain connects TRBV9 to TRBJ2-7; 8 nucleotides align to TRBD1. CDR3 size: 14 residues. CDR1 is SGDLS, CDR2 YYNGEE, per germline. J lost 2 bases, V lost 4 bases, and 5 bases had no gene match. CDR3 DNA sequence: TGTGCCAGCAGCCCAGGGGGCGGGCCCTACGAGCAGTACTTC. Encoded protein: CASSPGGGPYEQYF.

The rearrangement uses TRBV6-1 and TRBJ1-2; D perhaps matches TRBD1 (5 bases). Germline assignment: CDR1 MNHNS and CDR2 SASEGT. CDR3 length equals 14 residues. V lost 6 bases and J 8 bases, leaving 19 bases between the germline ends. The CDR3 DNA is TGTGCCAGCAGCGAGGGTCCGGCAGGGAGGGGCTACACCTTC. It specifies CASSEGPAGRGYTF.